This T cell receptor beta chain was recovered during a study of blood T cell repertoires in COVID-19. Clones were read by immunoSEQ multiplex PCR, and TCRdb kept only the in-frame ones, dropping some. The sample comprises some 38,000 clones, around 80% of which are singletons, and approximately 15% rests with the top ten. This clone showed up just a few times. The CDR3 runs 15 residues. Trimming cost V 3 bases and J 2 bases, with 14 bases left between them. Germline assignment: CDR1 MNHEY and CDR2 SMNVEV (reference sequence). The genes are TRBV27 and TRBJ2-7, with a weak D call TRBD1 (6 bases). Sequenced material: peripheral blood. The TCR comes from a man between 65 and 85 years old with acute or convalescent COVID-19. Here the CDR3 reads CASSFLRDKPYEQYF. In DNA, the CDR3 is TGTGCCAGCAGTTTTCTTCGGGACAAACCCTACGAGCAGTACTTC.